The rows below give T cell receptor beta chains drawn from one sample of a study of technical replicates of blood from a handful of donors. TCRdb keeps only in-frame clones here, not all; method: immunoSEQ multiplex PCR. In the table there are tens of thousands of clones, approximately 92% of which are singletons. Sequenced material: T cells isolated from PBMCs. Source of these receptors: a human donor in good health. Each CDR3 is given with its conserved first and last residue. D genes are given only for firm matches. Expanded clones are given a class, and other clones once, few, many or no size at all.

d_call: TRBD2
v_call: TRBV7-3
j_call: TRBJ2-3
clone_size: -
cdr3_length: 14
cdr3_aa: CASSLTGREDTQYF
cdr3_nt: TGTGCCAGCAGCTTAACCGGGAGGGAGGATACGCAGTATTTT

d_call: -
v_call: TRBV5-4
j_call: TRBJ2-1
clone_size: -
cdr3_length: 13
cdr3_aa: CASSLSTRGEQFF
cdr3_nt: TGTGCCAGCAGCTTGAGCACGCGCGGTGAGCAGTTCTTC

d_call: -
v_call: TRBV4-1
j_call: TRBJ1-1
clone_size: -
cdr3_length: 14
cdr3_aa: CASSLPGGRTEAFF
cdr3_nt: TGCGCCAGCAGCCTCCCGGGTGGGAGGACTGAAGCTTTCTTT

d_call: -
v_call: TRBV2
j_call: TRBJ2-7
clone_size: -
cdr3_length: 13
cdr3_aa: CASSEPADYEQYF
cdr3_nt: TGTGCCAGCAGTGAGCCAGCGGACTACGAGCAGTACTTC

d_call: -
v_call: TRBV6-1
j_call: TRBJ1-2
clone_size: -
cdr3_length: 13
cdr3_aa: CASSETTGSSYTF
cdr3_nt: TGTGCCAGCAGTGAAACTACAGGGAGTAGCTACACCTTC

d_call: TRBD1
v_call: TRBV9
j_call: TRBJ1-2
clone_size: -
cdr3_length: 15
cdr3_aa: CASSVAGGQGEGYTF
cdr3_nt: TGTGCCAGCAGCGTAGCTGGGGGACAGGGGGAGGGCTACACCTTC

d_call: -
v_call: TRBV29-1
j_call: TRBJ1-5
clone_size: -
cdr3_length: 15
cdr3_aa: CSVKEGRGGNQPQHF
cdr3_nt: TGCAGCGTTAAGGAGGGGAGAGGAGGCAATCAGCCCCAGCATTTT

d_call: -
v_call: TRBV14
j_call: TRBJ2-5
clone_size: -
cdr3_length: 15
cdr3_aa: CASSQAGTSGETQYF
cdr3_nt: TGTGCCAGCAGCCAAGCAGGAACCTCAGGGGAGACCCAGTACTTC

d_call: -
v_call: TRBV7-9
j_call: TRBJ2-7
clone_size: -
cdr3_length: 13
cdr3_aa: CASSPGFFYEQYF
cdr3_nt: TGTGCCAGCAGCCCGGGGTTTTTCTACGAGCAGTACTTC

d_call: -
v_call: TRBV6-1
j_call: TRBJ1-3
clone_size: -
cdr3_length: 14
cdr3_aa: CASSAVPSGNTIYF
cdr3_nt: TGTGCCAGCAGTGCCGTCCCCTCTGGAAACACCATATATTTT

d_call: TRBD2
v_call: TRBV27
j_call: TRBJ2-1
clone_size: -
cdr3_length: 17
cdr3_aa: CASVPLAGAPLVHEQFF
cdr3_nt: TGTGCCTCCGTCCCGCTAGCGGGAGCTCCGTTAGTTCATGAGCAGTTCTTC

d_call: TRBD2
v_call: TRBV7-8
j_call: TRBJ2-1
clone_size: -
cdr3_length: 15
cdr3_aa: CASSYTGTTLNEQFF
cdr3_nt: TGTGCCAGCAGCTACACCGGGACTACGTTGAATGAGCAGTTCTTC

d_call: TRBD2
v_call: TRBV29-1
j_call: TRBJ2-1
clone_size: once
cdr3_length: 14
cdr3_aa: CSVGIGTSNNEQFF
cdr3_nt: TGCAGCGTTGGGATCGGGACTAGTAACAATGAGCAGTTCTTC

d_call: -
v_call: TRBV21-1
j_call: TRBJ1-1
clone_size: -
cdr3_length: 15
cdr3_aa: CASSITGPQDTEAFF
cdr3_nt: TGTGCCAGCAGCATCACAGGGCCTCAGGACACTGAAGCTTTCTTT

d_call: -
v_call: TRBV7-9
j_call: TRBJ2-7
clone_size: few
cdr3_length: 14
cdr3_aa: CASSFGEFHYEQYF
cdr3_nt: TGTGCCAGCAGCTTTGGGGAGTTCCACTACGAGCAGTACTTC

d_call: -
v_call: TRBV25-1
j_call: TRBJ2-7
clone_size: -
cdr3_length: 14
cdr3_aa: CASSDFGSSYEQYF
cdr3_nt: TGTGCCAGCAGTGATTTCGGGAGCTCCTACGAGCAGTACTTC

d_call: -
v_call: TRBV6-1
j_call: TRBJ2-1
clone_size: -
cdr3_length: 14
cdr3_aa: CASRVWEPYNEQFF
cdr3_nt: TGTGCCAGCCGGGTCTGGGAGCCATACAATGAGCAGTTCTTC

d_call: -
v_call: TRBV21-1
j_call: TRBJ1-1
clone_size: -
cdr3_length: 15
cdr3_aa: CASQGRGFMNTEAFF
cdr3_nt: TGTGCCAGTCAAGGCAGGGGGTTCATGAACACTGAAGCTTTCTTT

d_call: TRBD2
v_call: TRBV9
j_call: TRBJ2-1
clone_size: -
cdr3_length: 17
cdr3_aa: CASSPYSSGSQLNEQFF
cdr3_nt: TGTGCCAGCAGCCCCTACTCGAGCGGGAGTCAATTAAATGAGCAGTTCTTC

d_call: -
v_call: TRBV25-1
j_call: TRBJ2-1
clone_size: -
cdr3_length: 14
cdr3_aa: CASEGGLSNNEQFF
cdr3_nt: TGTGCCAGCGAGGGGGGACTATCTAACAATGAGCAGTTCTTC

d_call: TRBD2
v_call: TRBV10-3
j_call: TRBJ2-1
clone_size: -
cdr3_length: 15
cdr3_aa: CAISEWTSGYNEQFF
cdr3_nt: TGTGCCATCAGTGAGTGGACTAGCGGGTACAATGAGCAGTTCTTC

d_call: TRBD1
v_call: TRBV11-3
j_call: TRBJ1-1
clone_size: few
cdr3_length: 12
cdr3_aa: CASRRTGGAAFF
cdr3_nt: TGTGCCAGCAGGCGGACAGGGGGCGCCGCTTTCTTT

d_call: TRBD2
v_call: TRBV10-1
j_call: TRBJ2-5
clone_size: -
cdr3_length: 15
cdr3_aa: CASSESWREEETQYF
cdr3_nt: TGCGCCAGCAGTGAGTCGTGGCGGGAGGAAGAGACCCAGTACTTC

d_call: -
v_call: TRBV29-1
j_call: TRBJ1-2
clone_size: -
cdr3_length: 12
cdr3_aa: CSVERQGYGYTF
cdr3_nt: TGCAGCGTTGAAAGGCAGGGATACGGCTACACCTTC

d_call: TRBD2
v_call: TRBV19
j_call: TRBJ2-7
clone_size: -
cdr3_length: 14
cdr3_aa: CASSTHGLDYEQYF
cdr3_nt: TGTGCCAGTAGTACCCACGGACTAGATTACGAGCAGTACTTC

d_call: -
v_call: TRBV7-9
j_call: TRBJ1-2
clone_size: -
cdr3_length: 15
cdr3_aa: CASSPATVGFDGYTF
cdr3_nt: TGTGCCAGCAGCCCCGCGACAGTGGGTTTCGATGGCTACACCTTC

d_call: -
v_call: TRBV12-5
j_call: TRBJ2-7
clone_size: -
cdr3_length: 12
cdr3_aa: CASGLVRGEQYF
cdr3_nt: TGTGCTAGTGGTTTAGTTAGAGGCGAGCAGTACTTC

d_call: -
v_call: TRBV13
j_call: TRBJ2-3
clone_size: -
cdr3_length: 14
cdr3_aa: CASSLIPGEDTQYF
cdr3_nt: TGTGCCAGCAGCTTAATCCCGGGGGAAGATACGCAGTATTTT

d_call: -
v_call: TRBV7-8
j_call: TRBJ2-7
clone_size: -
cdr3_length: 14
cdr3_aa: CASSPVTGLGEQYF
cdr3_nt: TGTGCCAGCAGCCCAGTTACAGGGTTAGGCGAGCAGTACTTC

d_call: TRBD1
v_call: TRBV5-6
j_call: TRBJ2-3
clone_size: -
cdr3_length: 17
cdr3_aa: CASSRRQGPQWGNTQYF
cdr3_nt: TGTGCCAGCAGCCGGAGACAGGGGCCACAGTGGGGGAATACGCAGTATTTT

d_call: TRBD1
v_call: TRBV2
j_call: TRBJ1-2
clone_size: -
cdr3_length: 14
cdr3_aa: CASTWDRVSGGYTF
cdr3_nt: TGTGCCAGCACATGGGACAGGGTTAGTGGTGGCTACACCTTC

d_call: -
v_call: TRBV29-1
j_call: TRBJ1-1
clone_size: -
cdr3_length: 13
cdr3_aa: CSVEEGLNTEAFF
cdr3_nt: TGCAGCGTTGAAGAGGGCCTGAACACTGAAGCTTTCTTT

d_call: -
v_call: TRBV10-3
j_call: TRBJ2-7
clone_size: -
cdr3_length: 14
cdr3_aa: CAIRAGTRTYEQYF
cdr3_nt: TGTGCCATCAGGGCGGGCACCAGAACCTACGAGCAGTACTTC

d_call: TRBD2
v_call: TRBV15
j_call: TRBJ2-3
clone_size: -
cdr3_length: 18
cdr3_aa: CATSRGLAGGPSTDTQYF
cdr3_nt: TGTGCCACCAGCAGGGGACTAGCGGGAGGGCCTAGCACAGATACGCAGTATTTT

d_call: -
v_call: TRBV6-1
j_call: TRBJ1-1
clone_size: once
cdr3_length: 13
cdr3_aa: CASSHRGNTEAFF
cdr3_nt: TGTGCCAGCAGTCATAGGGGGAACACTGAAGCTTTCTTT

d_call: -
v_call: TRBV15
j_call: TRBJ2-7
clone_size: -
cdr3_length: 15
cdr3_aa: CATSRGLASSYEQYF
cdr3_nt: TGTGCCACCAGCAGAGGTCTAGCCAGCTCCTACGAGCAGTACTTC

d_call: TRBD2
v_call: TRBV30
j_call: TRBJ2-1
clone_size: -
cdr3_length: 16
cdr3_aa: CAWSALRLAGYNEQFF
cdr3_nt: TGTGCCTGGAGTGCCCTTAGACTAGCGGGTTACAATGAGCAGTTCTTC

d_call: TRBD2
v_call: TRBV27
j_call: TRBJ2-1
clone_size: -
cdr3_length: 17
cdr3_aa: CASSSDLTSGRPREQFF
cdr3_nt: TGTGCCAGCAGTTCAGACTTGACTAGCGGGAGGCCCCGGGAGCAGTTCTTC

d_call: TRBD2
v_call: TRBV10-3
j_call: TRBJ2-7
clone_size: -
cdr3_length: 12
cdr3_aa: CATLAGEGEQYF
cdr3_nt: TGTGCCACGTTAGCGGGAGAGGGAGAGCAGTACTTC

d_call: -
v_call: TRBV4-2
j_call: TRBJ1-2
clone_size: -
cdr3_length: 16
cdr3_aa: CASSQLSAGDNYGYTF
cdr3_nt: TGTGCCAGCAGCCAACTTTCGGCAGGGGATAACTATGGCTACACCTTC

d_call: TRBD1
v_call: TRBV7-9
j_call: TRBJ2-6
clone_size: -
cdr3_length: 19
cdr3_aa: CASSPPADRGLAGANVLTF
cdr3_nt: TGTGCCAGCAGTCCCCCCGCGGACAGGGGGCTGGCTGGGGCCAACGTCCTGACTTTC

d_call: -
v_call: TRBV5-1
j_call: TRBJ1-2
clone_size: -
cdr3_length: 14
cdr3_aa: CASSLGQANYGYTF
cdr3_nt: TGCGCCAGCAGCTTGGGGCAGGCTAACTATGGCTACACCTTC

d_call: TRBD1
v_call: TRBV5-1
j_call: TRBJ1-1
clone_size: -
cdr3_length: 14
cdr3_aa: CASTETGLDTEAFF
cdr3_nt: TGCGCCAGCACTGAGACAGGGCTGGACACTGAAGCTTTCTTT

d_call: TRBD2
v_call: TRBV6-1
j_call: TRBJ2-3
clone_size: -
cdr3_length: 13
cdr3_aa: CASSQRDADTQYF
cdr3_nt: TGTGCCAGCAGCCAGCGGGATGCAGATACGCAGTATTTT

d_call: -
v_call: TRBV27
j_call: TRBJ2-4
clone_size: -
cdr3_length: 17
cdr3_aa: CASSLTGWGLAKNIQYF
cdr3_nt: TGTGCCAGCAGTTTAACAGGGTGGGGGTTAGCCAAAAACATTCAGTACTTC

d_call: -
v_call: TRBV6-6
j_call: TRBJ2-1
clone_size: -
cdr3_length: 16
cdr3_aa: CASSYSKAGIDNEQFF
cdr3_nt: TGTGCCAGCAGTTACTCGAAGGCGGGGATCGACAATGAGCAGTTCTTC

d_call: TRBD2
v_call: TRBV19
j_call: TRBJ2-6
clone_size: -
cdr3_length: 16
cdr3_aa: CAISGTSASRANVLTF
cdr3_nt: TGTGCCATTTCCGGGACTAGCGCCTCTAGGGCCAACGTCCTGACTTTC

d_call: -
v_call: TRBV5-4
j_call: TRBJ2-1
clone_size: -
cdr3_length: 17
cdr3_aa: CASSLDNRAASYNEQFF
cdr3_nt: TGTGCCAGCAGCTTGGACAACAGGGCCGCTTCCTACAATGAGCAGTTCTTC

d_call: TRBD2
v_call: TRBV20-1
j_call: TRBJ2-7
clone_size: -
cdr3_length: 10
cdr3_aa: CSSGSYEQYF
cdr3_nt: TGCAGTAGCGGGAGTTACGAGCAGTACTTC

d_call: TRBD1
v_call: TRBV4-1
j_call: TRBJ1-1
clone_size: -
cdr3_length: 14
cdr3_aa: CASRGQGLNTEAFF
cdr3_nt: TGCGCCAGCAGAGGACAGGGGCTGAACACTGAAGCTTTCTTT

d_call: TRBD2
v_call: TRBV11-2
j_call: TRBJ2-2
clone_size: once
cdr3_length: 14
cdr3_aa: CASASGTYTGELFF
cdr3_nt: TGTGCCAGCGCCAGCGGGACGTACACCGGGGAGCTGTTTTTT

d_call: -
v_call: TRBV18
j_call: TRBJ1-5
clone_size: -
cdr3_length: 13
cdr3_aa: CASSQDRYQPQHF
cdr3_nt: TGTGCCAGCTCTCAGGACAGATATCAGCCCCAGCATTTT

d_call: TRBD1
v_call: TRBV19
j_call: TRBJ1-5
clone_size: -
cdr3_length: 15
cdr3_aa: CASSPPTGGYQPQHF
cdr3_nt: TGTGCCAGTAGTCCCCCGACAGGGGGGTATCAGCCCCAGCATTTT

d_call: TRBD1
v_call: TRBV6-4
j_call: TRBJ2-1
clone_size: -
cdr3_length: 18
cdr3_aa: CASSVGGGWTGSYNEQFF
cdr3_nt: TGTGCCAGCAGTGTAGGTGGAGGATGGACAGGGTCCTACAATGAGCAGTTCTTC

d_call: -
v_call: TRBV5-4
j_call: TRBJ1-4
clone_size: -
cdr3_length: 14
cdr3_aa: CASSPSPGSRGLNF
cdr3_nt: TGTGCCAGCAGCCCCAGCCCAGGTTCCAGGGGATTAAATTTT

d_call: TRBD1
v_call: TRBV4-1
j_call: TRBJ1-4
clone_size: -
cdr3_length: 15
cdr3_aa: CASSHPGTGSEKLFF
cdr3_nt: TGCGCCAGCAGCCATCCCGGGACAGGGAGTGAAAAACTGTTTTTT

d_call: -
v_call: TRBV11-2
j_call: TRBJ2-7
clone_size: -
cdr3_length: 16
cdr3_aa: CASSLVRGMDSYEQYF
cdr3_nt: TGTGCCAGCAGCTTAGTAAGGGGGATGGACTCCTACGAGCAGTACTTC